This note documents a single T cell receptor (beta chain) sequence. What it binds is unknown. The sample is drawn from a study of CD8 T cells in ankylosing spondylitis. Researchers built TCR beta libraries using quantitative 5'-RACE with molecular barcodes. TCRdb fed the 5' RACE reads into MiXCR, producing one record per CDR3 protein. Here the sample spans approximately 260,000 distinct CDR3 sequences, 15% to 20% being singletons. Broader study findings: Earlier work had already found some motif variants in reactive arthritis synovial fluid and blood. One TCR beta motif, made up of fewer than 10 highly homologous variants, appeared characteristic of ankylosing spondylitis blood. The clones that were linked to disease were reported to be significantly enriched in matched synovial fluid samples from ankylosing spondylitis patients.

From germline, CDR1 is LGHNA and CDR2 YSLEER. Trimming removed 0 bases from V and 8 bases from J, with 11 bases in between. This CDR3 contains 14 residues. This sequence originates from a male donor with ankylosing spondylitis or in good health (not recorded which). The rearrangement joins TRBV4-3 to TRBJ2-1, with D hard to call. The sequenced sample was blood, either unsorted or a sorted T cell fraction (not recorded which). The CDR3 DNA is TGCGCCAGCAGCCAAGATTGGAAAGATGATGAGCAGTTCTTC. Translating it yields CASSQDWKDDEQFF.